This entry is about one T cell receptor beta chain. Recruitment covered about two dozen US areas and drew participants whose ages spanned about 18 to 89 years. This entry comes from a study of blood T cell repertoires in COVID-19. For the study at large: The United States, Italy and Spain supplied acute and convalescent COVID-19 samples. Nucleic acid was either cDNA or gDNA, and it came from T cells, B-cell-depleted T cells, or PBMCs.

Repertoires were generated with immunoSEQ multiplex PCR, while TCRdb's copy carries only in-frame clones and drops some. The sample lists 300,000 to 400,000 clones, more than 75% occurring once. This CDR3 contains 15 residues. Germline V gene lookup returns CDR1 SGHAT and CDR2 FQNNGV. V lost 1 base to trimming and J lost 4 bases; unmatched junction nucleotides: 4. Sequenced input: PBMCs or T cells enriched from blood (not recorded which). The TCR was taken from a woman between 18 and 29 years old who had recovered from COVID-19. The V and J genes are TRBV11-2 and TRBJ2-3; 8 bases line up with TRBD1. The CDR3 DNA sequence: TGTGCCAGCAGCTTAGGGACAGGGTTCGCAGATACGCAGTATTTT. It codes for CASSLGTGFADTQYF.